This T cell receptor (beta chain) appears in the sequencing data of a study of OX40 agonist ivuxolimab in advanced cancers. Study as a whole: Past anti-PD-1, anti-PD-L1 or anti-CTLA-4 therapy was accepted, and 30% to 50% had received some.

Profiling relied on immunoSEQ multiplex PCR, and the TCRdb table lists in-frame clones only, not all of them. The table records more than 70,000 clones, 70% to 90% of them present only once. The source of this sequence is an adult with an advanced solid tumor such as melanoma, head and neck, liver or kidney cancer. Here the sequenced sample was CD4+ or CD8+ T cells sorted from blood, taken in a trial of the OX40 agonist ivuxolimab.

CDR3 nucleotide sequence: TGTGCCAGCAAGTCCCGGTCAGGGGAGGCCACTCGAGAGCAGTACTTC. It codes for CASKSRSGEATREQYF. V gene TRBV6-6 combines with J gene TRBJ2-7; D is possibly TRBD1 or TRBD2 (6 bases each). The CDR3 has 16 amino acids. Germline CDR1 reads MNHNY; CDR2 reads SVGAGI (reference sequence). V lost 7 bases and J 7 bases, leaving 26 bases between the germline ends.